The clone carrying this TCR beta chain was detected only a few times. The data stem from a study of shared clonotypes between healthy human individuals. Naive CD8 cells were CD45RO-negative, positively selected for CCR7, excluding terminally differentiated effector memory CD45RA+ cells. Donors included only healthy HIV-negative adults lacking recent acute infections or vaccinations. J lost 4 bases, V lost 0 bases, and 4 bases had no gene match. This CDR3 has 15 residues. Germline V gene sequence: CDR1 MNHEY, CDR2 SMNVEV (reference sequence). Execution of the assay was at deep level. In the original processing: With immunoSEQ giving junction-only sequences and no quality scores, filtering differed. Only in-frame clones appear in the TCRdb table, and some are missing; sequencing was by immunoSEQ multiplex PCR. Clone size and V and J calls were adopted from that table, with D and trimming inferred from the DNA. The table shows approximately 2,000,000 clones, with around 93% occurring only once.

Sequenced material: naive CD8+ T cells from PBMCs. The source is a man aged 18 to 29 in good health. Some clones in this sample may be carry-over from other donors' samples. The V call is TRBV27, the J call TRBJ2-5; 8 bases are a match to TRBD2. The CDR3 is CASSLSGSGGETQYF. The CDR3 nucleotides are TGTGCCAGCAGTTTATCGGGGAGCGGGGGAGAGACCCAGTACTTC.